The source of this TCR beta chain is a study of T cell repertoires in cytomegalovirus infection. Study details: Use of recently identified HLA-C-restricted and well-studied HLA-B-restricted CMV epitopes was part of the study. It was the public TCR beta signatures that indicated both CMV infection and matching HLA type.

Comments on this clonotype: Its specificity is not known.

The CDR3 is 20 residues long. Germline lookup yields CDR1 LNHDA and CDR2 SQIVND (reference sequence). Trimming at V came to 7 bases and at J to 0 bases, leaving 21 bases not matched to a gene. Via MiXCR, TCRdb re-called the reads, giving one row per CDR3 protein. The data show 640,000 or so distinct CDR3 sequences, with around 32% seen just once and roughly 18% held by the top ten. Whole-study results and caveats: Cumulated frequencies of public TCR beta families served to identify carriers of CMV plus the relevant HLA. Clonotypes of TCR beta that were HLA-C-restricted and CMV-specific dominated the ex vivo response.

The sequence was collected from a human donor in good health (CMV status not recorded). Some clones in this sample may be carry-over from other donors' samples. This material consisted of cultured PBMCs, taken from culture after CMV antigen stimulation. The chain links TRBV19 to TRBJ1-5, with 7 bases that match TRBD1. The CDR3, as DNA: TGTGCCAGTACCGCGATCCACGGGGGGCTAGGGGGCTATAGCAATCAGCCCCAGCATTTT. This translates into CASTAIHGGLGGYSNQPQHF.